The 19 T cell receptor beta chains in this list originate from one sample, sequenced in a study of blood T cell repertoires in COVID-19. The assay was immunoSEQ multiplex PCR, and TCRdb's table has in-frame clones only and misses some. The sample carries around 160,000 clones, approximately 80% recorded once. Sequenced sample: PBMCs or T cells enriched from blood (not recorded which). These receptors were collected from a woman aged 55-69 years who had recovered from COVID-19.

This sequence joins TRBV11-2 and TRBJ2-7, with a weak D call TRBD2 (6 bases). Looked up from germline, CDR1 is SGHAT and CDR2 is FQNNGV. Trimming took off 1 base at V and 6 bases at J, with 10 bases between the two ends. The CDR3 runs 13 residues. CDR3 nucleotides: TGTGCCAGCAGCTTAGCCGCGGGGCTCGAGCAGTACTTC. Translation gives CASSLAAGLEQYF.

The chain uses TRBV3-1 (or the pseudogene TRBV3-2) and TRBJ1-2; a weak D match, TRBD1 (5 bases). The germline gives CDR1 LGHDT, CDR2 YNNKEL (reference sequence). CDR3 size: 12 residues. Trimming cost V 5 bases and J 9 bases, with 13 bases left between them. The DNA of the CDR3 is TGTGCCAGCAGCTCCTGGGGGGAGAGCTACACCTTC. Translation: CASSSWGESYTF.

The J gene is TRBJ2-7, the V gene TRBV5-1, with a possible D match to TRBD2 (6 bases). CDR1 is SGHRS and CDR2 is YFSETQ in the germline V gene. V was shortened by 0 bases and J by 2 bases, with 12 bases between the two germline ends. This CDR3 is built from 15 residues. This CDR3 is CASSLDPGVAYEQYF. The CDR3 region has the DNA TGCGCCAGCAGCTTGGACCCGGGGGTCGCCTACGAGCAGTACTTC.

The CDR3 reads CASSPLAGGNTGELFF. The DNA of the CDR3 is TGCGCCAGCAGCCCACTAGCGGGAGGGAACACCGGGGAGCTGTTTTTT. V usage is TRBV5-1 and J usage is TRBJ2-2; TRBD2 agrees at 12 bases. The ends lost 4 bases at V and 1 base at J; junction bases unmatched: 2. This CDR3 spans 16 amino acids. Germline V gene lookup returns CDR1 SGHRS and CDR2 YFSETQ.

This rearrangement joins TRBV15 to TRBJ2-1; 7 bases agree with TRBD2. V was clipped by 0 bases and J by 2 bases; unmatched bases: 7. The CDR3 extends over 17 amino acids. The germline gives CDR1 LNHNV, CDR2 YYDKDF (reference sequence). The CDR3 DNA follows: TGTGCCACCAGCAGAGAACCACTAGCGACTCCCTACAATGAGCAGTTCTTC. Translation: CATSREPLATPYNEQFF.

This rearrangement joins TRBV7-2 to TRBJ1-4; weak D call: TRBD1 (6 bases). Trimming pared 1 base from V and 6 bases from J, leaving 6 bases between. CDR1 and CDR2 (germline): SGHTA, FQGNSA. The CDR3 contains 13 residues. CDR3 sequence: CASSLDRDEKLFF. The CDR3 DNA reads TGTGCCAGCAGCTTAGACAGGGATGAAAAACTGTTTTTT.

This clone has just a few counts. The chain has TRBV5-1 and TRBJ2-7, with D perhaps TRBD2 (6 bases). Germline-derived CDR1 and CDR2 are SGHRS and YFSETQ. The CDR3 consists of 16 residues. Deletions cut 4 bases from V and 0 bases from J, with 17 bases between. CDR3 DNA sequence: TGCGCCAGCAGCCCTAGGGCGGGGTCCACCTCCTACGAGCAGTACTTC. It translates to CASSPRAGSTSYEQYF.

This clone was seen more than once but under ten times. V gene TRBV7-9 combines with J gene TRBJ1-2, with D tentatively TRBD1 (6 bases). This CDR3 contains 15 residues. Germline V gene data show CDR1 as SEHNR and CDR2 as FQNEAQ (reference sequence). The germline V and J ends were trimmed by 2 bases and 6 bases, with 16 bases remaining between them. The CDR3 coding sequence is TGTGCCAGCAGCTTACCGACAGGAGCAAACGATGGCTACACCTTC. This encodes CASSLPTGANDGYTF.

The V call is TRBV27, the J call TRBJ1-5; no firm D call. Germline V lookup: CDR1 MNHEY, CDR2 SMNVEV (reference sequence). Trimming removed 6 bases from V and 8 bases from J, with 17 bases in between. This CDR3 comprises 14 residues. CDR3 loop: CASSPHLYVEPQHF. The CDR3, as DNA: TGTGCCAGCAGCCCTCATTTATACGTAGAGCCCCAGCATTTT.

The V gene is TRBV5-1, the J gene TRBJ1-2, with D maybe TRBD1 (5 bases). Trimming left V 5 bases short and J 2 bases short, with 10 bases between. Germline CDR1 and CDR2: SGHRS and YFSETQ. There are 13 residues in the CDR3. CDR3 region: CASSYDSNYGYTF. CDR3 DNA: TGCGCCAGCAGTTACGACAGCAACTATGGCTACACCTTC.

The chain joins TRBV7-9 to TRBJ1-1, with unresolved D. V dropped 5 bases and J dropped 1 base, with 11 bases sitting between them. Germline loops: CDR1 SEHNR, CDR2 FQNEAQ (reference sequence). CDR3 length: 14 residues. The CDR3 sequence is CASSARSSNTEAFF. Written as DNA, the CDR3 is TGTGCCAGCAGCGCACGGTCGTCGAACACTGAAGCTTTCTTT.

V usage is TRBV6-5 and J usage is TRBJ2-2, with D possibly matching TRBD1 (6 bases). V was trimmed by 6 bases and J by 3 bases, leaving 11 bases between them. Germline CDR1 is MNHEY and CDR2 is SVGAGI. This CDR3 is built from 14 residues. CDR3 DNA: TGTGCCAGCAGACCGGACAGTGACACCGGGGAGCTGTTTTTT. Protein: CASRPDSDTGELFF.

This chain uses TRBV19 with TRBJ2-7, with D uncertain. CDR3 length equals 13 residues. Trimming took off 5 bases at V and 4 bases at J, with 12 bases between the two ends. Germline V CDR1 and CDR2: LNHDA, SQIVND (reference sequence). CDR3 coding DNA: TGTGCCAGTAGTGTGGCTTTATGGTACGAGCAGTACTTC. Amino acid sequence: CASSVALWYEQYF.

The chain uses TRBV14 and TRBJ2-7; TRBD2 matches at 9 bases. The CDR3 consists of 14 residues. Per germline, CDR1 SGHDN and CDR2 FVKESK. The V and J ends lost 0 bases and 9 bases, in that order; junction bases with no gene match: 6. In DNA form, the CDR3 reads TGTGCCAGCAGCCAAGATCTGACTAGCGGACGGCAGTACTTC. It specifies CASSQDLTSGRQYF.

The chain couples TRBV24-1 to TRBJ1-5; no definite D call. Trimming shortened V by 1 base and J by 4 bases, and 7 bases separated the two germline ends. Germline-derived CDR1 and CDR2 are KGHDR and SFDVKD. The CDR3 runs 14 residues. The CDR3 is CATSDFQVNQPQHF. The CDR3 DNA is TGTGCCACCAGTGATTTTCAGGTAAATCAGCCCCAGCATTTT.

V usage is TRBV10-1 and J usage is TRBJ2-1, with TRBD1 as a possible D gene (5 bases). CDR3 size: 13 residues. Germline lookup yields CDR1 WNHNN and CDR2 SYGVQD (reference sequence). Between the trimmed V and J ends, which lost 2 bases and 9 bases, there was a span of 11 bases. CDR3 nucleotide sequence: TGCGCCAGCAGTGAGGGTGCTAGGGGTGAGCAGTTCTTC. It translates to CASSEGARGEQFF.

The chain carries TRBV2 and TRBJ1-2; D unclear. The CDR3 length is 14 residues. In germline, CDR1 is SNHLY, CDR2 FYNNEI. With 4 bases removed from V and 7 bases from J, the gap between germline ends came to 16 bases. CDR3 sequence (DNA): TGTGCCAGCAGTGTTCGGGGAGCGTCAGGTGGCTACACCTTC. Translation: CASSVRGASGGYTF.

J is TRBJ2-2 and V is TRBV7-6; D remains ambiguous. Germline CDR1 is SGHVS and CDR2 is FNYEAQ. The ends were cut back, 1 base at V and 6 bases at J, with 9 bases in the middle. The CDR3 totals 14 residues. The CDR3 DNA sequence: TGTGCCAGCAGCTTAGAAGTGGCAGCCGGGGAGCTGTTTTTT. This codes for CASSLEVAAGELFF. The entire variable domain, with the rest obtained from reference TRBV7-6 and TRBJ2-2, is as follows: GAGVSQSPRYKVTKRGQDVALRCDPISGHVSLYWYRQALGQGPEFLTYFNYEAQQDKSGLPNDRFSAERPEGSISTLTIQRTEQRDSAMYRCASSLEVAAGELFFGEGSRLTVL.

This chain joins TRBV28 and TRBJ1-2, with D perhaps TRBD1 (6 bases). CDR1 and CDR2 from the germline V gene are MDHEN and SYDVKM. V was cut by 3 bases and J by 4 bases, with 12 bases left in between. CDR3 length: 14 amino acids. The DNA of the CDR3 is TGTGCCAGCAGTTTCCGGGCCAGGGGCTATGGCTACACCTTC. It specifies CASSFRARGYGYTF.